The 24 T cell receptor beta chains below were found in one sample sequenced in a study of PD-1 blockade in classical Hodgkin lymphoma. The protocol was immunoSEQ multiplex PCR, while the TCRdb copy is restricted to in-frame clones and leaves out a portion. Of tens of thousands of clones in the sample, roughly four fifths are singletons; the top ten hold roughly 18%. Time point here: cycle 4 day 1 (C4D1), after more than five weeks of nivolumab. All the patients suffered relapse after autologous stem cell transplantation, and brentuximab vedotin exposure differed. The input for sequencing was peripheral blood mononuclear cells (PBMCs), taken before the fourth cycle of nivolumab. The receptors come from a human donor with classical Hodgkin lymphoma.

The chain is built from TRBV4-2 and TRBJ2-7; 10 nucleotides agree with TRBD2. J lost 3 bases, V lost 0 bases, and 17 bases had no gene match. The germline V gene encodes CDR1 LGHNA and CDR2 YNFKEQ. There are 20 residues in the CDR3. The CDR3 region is CASSQDVGLALSRGIYEQYF. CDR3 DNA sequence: TGTGCCAGCAGCCAAGATGTGGGACTAGCGCTATCCCGGGGTATCTACGAGCAGTACTTC.

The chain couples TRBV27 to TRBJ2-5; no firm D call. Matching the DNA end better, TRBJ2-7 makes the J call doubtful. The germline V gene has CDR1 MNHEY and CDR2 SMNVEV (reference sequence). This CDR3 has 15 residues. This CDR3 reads CASSLKAGGMGEQYF. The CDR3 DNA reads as TGTGCCAGCAGTTTAAAGGCCGGTGGTATGGGCGAGCAGTACTTC.

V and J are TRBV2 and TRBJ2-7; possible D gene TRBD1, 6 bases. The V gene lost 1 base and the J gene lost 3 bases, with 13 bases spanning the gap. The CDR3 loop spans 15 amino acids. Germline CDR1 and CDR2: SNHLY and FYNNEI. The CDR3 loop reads CASSEEGRGRYEQYF. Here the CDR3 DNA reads TGTGCCAGCAGTGAAGAAGGCAGGGGCCGCTACGAGCAGTACTTC. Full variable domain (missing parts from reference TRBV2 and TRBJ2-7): EPEVTQTPSHQVTQMGQEVILRCVPISNHLYFYWYRQILGQKVEFLVSFYNNEISEKSEIFDDQFSVERPDGSNFTLKIRSTKLEDSAMYFCASSEEGRGRYEQYFGPGTRLTVT.

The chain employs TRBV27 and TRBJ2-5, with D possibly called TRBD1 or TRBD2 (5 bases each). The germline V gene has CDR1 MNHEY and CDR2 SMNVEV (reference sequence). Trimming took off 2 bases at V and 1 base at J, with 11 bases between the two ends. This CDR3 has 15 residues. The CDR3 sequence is CASSLGGAFQETQYF. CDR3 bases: TGTGCCAGCAGTTTAGGGGGAGCGTTCCAAGAGACCCAGTACTTC.

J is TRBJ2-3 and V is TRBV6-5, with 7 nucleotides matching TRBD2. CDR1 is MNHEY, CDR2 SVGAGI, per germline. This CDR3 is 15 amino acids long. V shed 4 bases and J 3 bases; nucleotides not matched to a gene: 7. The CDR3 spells CASSSVGLRTDTQYF. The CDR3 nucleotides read TGTGCCAGCAGTTCTGTGGGACTACGAACAGATACGCAGTATTTT.

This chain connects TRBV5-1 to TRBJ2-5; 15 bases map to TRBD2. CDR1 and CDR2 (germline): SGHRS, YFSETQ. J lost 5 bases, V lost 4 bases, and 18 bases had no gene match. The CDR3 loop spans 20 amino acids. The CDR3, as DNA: TGCGCCAGCAGCCCGGGACGGCAGCTCCCGGGACTAGCGGGGGGTGAGACCCAGTACTTC. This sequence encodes CASSPGRQLPGLAGGETQYF. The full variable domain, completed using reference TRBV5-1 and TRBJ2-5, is KAGVTQTPRYLIKTRGQQVTLSCSPISGHRSVSWYQQTPGQGLQFLFEYFSETQRNKGNFPGRFSGRQFSNSRSEMNVSTLELGDSALYLCASSPGRQLPGLAGGETQYFGPGTRLLVL.

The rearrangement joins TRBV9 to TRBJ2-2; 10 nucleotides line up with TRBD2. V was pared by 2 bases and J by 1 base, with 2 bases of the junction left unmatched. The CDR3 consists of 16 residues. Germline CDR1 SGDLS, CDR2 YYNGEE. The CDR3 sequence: CASSVASGGNTGELFF. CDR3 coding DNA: TGTGCCAGCAGCGTTGCTAGCGGGGGGAACACCGGGGAGCTGTTTTTT. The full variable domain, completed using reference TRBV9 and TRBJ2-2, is DSGVTQTPKHLITATGQRVTLRCSPRSGDLSVYWYQQSLDQGLQFLIQYYNGEERAKGNILERFSAQQFPDLHSELNLSSLELGDSALYFCASSVASGGNTGELFFGEGSRLTVL.

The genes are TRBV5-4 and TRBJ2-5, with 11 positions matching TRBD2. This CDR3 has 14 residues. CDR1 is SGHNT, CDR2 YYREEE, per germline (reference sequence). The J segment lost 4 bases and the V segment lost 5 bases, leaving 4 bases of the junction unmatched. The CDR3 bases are TGTGCCAGCAGGGCTCTAGCGGGGGGAGAGACCCAGTACTTC. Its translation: CASRALAGGETQYF.

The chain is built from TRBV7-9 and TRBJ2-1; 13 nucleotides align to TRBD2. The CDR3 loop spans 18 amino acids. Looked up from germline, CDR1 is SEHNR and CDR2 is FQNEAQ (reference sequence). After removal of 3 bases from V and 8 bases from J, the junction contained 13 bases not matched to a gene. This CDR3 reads CASSFSPRLAGGIDEQFF. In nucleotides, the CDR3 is TGTGCCAGCAGCTTTTCCCCTAGACTAGCGGGGGGTATCGATGAGCAGTTCTTC.

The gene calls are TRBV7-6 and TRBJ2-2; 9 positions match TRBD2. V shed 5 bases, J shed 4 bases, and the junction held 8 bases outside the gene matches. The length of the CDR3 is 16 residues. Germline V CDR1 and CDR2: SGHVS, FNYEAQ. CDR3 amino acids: CASSQLRGGGTGELFF. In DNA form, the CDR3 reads TGTGCCAGCAGCCAACTGCGGGGGGGAGGCACCGGGGAGCTGTTTTTT.

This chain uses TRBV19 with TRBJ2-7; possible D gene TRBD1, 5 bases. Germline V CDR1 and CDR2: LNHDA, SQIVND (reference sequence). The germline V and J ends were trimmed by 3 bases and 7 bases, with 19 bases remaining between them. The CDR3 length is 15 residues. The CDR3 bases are TGTGCCAGTAGTATCTGGCAGGGAAGTCTGCAAGAGCAGTACTTC. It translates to CASSIWQGSLQEQYF.

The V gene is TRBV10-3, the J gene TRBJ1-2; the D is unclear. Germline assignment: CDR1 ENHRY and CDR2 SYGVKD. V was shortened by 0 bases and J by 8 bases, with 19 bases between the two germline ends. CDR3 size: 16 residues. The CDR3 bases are TGTGCCATCAGTGAGTCGTCGTTTTTATCGGCGGGAGGCTACACCTTC. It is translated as CAISESSFLSAGGYTF.

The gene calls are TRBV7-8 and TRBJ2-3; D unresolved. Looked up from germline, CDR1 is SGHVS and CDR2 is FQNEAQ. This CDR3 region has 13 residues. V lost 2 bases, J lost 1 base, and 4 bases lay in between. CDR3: CASSLHRTDTQYF. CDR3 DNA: TGTGCCAGCAGCTTACACCGCACAGATACGCAGTATTTT. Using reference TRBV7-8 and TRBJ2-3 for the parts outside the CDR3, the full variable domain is GAGVSQSPRYKVAKRGQDVALRCDPISGHVSLFWYQQALGQGPEFLTYFQNEAQLDKSGLPSDRFFAERPEGSVSTLKIQRTQQEDSAVYLCASSLHRTDTQYFGPGTRLTVL.

This CDR3 is CASIEQGLNTGELFF. The DNA of the CDR3 is TGTGCCAGCATAGAACAGGGGTTGAACACCGGGGAGCTGTTTTTT. The chain is built from TRBV2 and TRBJ2-2, with 7 bases lining up with TRBD1. Germline trimming cut 7 bases from V and 1 base from J; bases unmatched to any gene: 6. Germline values: CDR1 SNHLY, CDR2 FYNNEI. The CDR3 has 15 amino acids.

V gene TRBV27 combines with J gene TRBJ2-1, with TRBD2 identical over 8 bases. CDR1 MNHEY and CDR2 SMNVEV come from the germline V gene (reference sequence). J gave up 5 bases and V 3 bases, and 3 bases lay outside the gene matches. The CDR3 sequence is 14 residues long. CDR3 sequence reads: CASSFWGLDNEQFF. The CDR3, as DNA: TGTGCCAGCAGTTTTTGGGGACTAGACAATGAGCAGTTCTTC.

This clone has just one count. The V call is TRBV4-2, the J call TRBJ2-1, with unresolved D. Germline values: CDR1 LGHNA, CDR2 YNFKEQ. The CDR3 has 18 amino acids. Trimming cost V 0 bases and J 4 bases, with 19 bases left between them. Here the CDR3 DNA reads TGTGCCAGCAGCCAAGAGGCTCCGACGGACCTTACTTACAATGAGCAGTTCTTC. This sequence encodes CASSQEAPTDLTYNEQFF.

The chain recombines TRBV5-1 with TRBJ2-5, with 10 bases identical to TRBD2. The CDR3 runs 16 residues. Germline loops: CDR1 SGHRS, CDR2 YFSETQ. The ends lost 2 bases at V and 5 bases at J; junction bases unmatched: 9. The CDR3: CASSFALAGGVETQYF. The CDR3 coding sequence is TGCGCCAGCAGCTTTGCTTTAGCGGGGGGAGTGGAGACCCAGTACTTC.

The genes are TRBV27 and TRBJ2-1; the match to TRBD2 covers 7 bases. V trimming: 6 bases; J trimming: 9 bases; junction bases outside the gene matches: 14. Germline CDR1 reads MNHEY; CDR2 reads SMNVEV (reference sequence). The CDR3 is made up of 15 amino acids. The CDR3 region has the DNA TGTGCCAGCAGCCCTTCCCCCGGGGGGTTAGGTGAGCAGTTCTTC. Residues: CASSPSPGGLGEQFF.

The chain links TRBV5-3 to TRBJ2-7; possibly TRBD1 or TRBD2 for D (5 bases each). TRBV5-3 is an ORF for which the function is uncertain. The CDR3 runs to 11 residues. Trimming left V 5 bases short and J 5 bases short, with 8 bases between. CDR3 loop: CARSRDDEQYF. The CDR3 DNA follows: TGTGCCAGAAGTCGGGACGACGAGCAGTACTTC.

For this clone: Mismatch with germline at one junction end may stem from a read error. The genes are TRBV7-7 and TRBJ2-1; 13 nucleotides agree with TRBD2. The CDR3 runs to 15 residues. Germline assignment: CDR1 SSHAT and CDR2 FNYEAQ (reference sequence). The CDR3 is CASSYTSGGVDEQFF. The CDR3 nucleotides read TGTGCTAGCAGCTATACTAGCGGGGGGGTCGATGAGCAGTTCTTC.

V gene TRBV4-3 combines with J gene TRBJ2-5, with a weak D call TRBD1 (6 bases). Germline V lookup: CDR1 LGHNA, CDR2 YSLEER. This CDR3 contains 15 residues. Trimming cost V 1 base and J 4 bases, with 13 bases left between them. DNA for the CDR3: TGCGCCAGCAGCCAAGGCCAGGGGAGTCGAGAGACCCAGTACTTC. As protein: CASSQGQGSRETQYF.

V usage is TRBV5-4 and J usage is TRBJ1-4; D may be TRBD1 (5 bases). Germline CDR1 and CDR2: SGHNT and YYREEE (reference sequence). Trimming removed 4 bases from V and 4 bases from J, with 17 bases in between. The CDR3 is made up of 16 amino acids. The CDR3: CASSRGAGRGNEKLFF. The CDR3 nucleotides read TGTGCCAGCAGCCGGGGTGCAGGGCGGGGTAATGAAAAACTGTTTTTT. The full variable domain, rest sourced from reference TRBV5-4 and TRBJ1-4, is ETGVTQSPTHLIKTRGQQVTLRCSSQSGHNTVSWYQQALGQGPQFIFQYYREEENGRGNFPPRFSGLQFPNYSSELNVNALELDDSALYLCASSRGAGRGNEKLFFGSGTQLSVL.

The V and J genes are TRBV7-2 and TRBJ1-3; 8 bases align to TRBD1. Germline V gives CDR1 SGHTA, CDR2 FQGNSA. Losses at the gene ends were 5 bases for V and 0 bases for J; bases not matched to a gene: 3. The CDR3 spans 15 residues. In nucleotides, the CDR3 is TGTGCCAGCAGCAACACAGGGGGCTCTGGAAACACCATATATTTT. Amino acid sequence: CASSNTGGSGNTIYF.

CDR3 DNA: TGTGCCAGCAGCTTAGCTTTGGGCTATGGCTACACCTTC. Its protein is CASSLALGYGYTF. The rearrangement uses TRBV7-9 and TRBJ1-2; D ambiguous. The germline gives CDR1 SEHNR, CDR2 FQNEAQ (reference sequence). Trimming took 0 bases from V and 4 from J, leaving 6 bases between them. The CDR3 length is 13 residues.